This T cell receptor (beta chain) was identified in a study of cytomegalovirus exposure and HLA in healthy donors. The CDR3 has 15 amino acids. Germline loops: CDR1 SGHTA, CDR2 FQGNSA. J lost 2 bases, V lost 6 bases, and 4 bases had no gene match. The method was immunoSEQ multiplex PCR; TCRdb's version includes in-frame clones alone and lacks a portion of them. Among more than 250,000 clones listed, roughly 90% were seen once. The chain uses TRBV7-2 and TRBJ2-7; 13 bases agree with TRBD2. This sequence was found in a woman in her late teens or twenties in good health and CMV-seronegative. Sequenced: PBMCs. The chain's CDR3 is CASRPGTSGTYEQYF. The CDR3 coding sequence is TGTGCCAGCAGGCCCGGGACTAGCGGGACCTACGAGCAGTACTTC. The full variable domain, with the rest looked up from reference TRBV7-2 and TRBJ2-7, is GAGVSQSPSNKVTEKGKDVELRCDPISGHTALYWYRQSLGQGLEFLIYFQGNSAPDKSGLPSDRFSAERTGGSVSTLTIQRTQQEDSAVYLCASRPGTSGTYEQYFGPGTRLTVT.